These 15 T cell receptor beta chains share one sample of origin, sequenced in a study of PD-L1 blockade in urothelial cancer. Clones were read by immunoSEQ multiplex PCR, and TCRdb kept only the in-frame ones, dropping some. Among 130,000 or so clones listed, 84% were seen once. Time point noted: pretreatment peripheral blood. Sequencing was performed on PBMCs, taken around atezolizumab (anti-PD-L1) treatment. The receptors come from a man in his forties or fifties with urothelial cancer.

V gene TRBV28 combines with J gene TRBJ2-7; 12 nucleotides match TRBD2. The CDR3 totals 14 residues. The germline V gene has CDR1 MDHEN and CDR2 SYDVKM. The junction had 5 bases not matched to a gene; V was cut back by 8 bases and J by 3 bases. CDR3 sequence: CASGLAGGIYEQYF. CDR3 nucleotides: TGTGCCAGCGGCCTAGCGGGAGGGATCTACGAGCAGTACTTC.

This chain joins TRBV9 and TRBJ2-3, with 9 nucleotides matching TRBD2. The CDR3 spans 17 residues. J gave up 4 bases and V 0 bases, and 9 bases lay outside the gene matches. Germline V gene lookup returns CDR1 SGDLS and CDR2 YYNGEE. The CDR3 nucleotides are TGTGCCAGCAGCGTAGGTGGGGCGGGAGGGCCCTCAGATACGCAGTATTTT. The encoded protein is CASSVGGAGGPSDTQYF.

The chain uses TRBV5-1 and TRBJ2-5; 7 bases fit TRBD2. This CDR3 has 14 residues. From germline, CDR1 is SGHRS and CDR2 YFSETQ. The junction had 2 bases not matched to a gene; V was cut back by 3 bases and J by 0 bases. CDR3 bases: TGCGCCAGCAGCTACCTAGCGGACCAAGAGACCCAGTACTTC. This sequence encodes CASSYLADQETQYF.

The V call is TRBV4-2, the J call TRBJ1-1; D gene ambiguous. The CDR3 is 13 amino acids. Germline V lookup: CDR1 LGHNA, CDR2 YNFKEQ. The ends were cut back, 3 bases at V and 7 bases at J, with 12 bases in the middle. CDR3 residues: CASSQGSGIEAFF. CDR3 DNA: TGTGCCAGCAGCCAGGGATCGGGGATTGAAGCTTTCTTT.

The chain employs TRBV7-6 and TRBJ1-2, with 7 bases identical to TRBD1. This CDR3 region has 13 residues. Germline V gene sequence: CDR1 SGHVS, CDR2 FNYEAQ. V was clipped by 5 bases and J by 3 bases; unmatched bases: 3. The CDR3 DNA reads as TGTGCCAGCAGCCCAGGGGGATACTATGGCTACACCTTC. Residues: CASSPGGYYGYTF.

The CDR3 DNA reads as TGTGCCAGCAGATTAGGACACGGTGCAATAAATACGCAGTATTTT. Protein: CASRLGHGAINTQYF. The J gene is TRBJ2-3, the V gene TRBV28; D might be TRBD1 (5 bases). Deletions cut 6 bases from V and 7 bases from J, with 20 bases between. Germline CDR1 MDHEN, CDR2 SYDVKM. This CDR3 contains 15 residues.

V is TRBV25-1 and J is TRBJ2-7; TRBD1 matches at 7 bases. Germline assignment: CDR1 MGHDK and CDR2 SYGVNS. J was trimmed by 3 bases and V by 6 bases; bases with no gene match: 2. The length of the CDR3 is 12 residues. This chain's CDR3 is CASSDRDYEQYF. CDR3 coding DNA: TGTGCCAGCAGCGACAGGGACTACGAGCAGTACTTC.

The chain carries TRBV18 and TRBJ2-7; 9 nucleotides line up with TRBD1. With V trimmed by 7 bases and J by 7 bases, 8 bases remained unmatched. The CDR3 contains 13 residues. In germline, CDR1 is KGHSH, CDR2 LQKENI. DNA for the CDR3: TGTGCCAGCTTATCCGGACAGGGGAAAGAGCAGTACTTC. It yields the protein CASLSGQGKEQYF.

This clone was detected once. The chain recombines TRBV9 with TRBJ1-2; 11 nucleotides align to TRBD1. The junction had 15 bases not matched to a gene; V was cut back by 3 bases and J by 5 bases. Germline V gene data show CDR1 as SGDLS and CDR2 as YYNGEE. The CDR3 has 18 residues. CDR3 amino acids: CASSGTGGTYQTPYGYTF. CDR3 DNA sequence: TGTGCCAGCAGCGGGACAGGGGGCACATACCAAACGCCTTATGGCTACACCTTC.

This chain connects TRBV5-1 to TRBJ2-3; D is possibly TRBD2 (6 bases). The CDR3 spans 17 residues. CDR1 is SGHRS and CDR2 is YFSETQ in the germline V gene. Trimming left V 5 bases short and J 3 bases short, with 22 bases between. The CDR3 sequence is CASSSGDLGGATDTQYF. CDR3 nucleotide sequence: TGCGCCAGCAGTTCGGGAGACCTGGGCGGGGCGACAGATACGCAGTATTTT. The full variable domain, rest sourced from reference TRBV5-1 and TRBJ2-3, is KAGVTQTPRYLIKTRGQQVTLSCSPISGHRSVSWYQQTPGQGLQFLFEYFSETQRNKGNFPGRFSGRQFSNSRSEMNVSTLELGDSALYLCASSSGDLGGATDTQYFGPGTRLTVL.

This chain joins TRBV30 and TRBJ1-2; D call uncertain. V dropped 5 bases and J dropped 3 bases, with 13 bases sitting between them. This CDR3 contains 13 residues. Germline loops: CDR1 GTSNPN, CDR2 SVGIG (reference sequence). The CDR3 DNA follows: TGTGCCTGGGCCCCCGCGGACTACTATGGCTACACCTTC. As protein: CAWAPADYYGYTF.

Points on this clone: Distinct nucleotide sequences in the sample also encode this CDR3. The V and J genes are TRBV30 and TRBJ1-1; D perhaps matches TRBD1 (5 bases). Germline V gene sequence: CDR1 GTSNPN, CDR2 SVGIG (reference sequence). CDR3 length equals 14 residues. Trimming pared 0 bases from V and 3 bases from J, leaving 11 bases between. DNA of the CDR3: TGTGCCTGGAGTGTACCCCCCAGGGACACTGAAGCTTTCTTT. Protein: CAWSVPPRDTEAFF.

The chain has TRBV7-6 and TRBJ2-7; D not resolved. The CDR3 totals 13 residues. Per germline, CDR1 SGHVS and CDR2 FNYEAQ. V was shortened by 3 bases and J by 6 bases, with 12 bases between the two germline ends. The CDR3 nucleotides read TGTGCCAGCAGCTTCGGCCAGACTGGCGAGCAGTACTTC. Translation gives CASSFGQTGEQYF.

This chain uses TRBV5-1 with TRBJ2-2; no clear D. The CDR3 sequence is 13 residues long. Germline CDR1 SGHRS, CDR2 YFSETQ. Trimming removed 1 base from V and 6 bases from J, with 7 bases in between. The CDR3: CASSLPNPGELFF. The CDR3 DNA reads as TGCGCCAGCAGCTTGCCAAATCCCGGGGAGCTGTTTTTT.

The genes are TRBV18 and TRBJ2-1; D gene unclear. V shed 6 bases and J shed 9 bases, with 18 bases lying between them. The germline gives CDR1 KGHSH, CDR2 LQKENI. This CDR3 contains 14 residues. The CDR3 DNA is TGTGCCAGCTCTGCACCAGGCCTAAGTGGTGAGCAGTTCTTC. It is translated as CASSAPGLSGEQFF.